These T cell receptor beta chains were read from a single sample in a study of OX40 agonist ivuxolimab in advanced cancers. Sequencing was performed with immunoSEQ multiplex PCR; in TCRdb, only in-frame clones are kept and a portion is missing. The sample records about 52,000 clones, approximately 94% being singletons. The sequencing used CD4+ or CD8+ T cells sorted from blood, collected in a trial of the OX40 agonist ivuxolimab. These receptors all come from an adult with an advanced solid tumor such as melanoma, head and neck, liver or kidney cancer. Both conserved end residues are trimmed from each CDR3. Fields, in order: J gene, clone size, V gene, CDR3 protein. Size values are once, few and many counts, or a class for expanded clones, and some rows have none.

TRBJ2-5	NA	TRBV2	ASSGDGQETQY
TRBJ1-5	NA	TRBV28	ASSLGSQPQH
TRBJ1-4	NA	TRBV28	ASSPLVATNEKLF
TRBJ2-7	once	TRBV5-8	ASSFTGDYYEQY
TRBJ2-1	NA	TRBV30	ARGHFLAGGYNEQF
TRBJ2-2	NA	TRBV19	ASCKREVGTGELF
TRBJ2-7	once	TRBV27	ASSLARSYEQY
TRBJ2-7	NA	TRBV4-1	ASSHESGPLGPREQY
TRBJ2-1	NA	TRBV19	ATRTSGREQF
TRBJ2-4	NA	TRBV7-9	ASSLEDRGNIQY
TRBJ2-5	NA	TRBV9	ASSPRAGGPETQY
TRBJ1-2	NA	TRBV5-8	ASSLITGGTLGGYT
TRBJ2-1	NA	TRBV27	ASSSRDRAYNEQF
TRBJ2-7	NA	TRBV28	ASSSPWATSGRVSDEQY
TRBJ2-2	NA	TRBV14	ASSLQGNTGELF
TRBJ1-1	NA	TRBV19	ASSIGGAAYEAF
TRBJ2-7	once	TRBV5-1	ASDGRSYEQY
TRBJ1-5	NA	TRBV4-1	ASSRSDSENQPQH
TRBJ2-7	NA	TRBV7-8	ASAIAGGSYEQY
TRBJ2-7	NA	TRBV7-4	ASSSERGPPYEQY
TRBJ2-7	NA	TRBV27	ASRVGGSSLYEQY
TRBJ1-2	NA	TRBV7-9	ASSLAPRQGDGYT
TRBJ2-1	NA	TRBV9	ASSVTSGSPGVNEQF
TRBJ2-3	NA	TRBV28	ASSLRMERELRDTQY
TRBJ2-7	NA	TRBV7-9	ASSSDQVEQY
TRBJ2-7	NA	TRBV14	ASSQDASSYEQY
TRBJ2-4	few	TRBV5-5	ASSPWTSAKNIQY
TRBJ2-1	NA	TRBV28	ASSPLSGNEQF
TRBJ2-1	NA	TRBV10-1	ASWEGFGYNEQF
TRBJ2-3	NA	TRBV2	ASSVRLAGSPSTDTQY
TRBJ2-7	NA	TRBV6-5	ASTDGYYEQY
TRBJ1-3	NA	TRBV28	ASSRGQGIAGNTIY
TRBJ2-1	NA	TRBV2	ASRAYSGSAHNEQF
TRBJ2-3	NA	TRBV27	ASSALAASTDTQY
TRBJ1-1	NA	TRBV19	ASIPFGGSGTEAF
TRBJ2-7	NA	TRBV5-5	ASRDSGSYEQY
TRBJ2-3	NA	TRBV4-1	ASSQGRSTDTQY
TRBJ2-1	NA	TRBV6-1	ASSETGLAGWGGDEQF
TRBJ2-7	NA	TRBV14	ASSQEGYQQGYEQY
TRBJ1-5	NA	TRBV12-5	ASGPRRTGLYSNQPQH
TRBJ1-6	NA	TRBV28	ASSLRGSPLH
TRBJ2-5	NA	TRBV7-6	ASSLATAGGPETQY
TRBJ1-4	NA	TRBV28	ASSLSRGPREKLF
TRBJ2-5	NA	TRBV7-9	ASSRPREETQY
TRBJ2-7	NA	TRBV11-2	ASSLVGNSYEQY